Sequencing of this T cell receptor beta chain was carried out in a study of blood T cell repertoires in COVID-19. At the level of the study: The cDNA or gDNA used as material had been derived from T cells, B-cell-depleted T cells, or PBMCs.

The protocol was immunoSEQ multiplex PCR, while the TCRdb copy is restricted to in-frame clones and leaves out a portion. The repertoire includes about 47,000 clones, approximately 84% of them detected once, and more than 2% sits in the top ten. Sequenced: peripheral blood. The receptor comes from a man aged 50-60 years with acute or convalescent COVID-19.

CDR3 amino acids: CASSSGTGNYGYTF. CDR3 nucleotides: TGTGCCAGCAGCTCTGGGACAGGGAACTATGGCTACACCTTC. V usage is TRBV7-6 and J usage is TRBJ1-2; 9 bases align to TRBD1. V was pared by 4 bases and J by 2 bases, with 2 bases of the junction left unmatched. This CDR3 has 14 amino acids. Germline V CDR1 and CDR2: SGHVS, FNYEAQ.